The T cell receptor beta chain described here comes from a study of CD8+ T cells in alopecia areata (dated by TCRdb to between 2017 and 2018). Background on the whole study: The treated patients, all with moderate-to-severe alopecia areata, were enrolled in an open-label pilot trial of oral tofacitinib given at 5 to 10 mg twice daily. Biopsies were taken from tofacitinib-treated patients at baseline and again at 4 and 24 weeks into treatment, and several of those patients also had a later scalp biopsy. The study used high-throughput TCRbeta sequencing to examine T cell clonal expansion in alopecia areata, in both the C3H/HeJ mouse model and human patients. TCRbeta CDR3 regions were amplified by immunoSEQ multiplex PCR using 35 Vbeta forward and 13 Jbeta reverse primers. Tofacitinib was given for 6 to 18 months, followed by 6 months of follow-up off drug to assess delayed response and recurrence. For the treated patients, the SALT score, which quantifies what percentage of scalp surface area is affected, served as the measure of disease severity. Scalp tissue and sorted CD4+ and CD8+ peripheral blood T cells from patchy and totalis/universalis alopecia areata patients and from healthy controls were covered by human TCRbeta sequencing. Scalp clonality was compared across normal scalp (n=4), patchy alopecia areata scalp (n=8), and alopecia totalis/universalis scalp (n=8). RNA came from the PAXgene miRNA kit for fixed scalp, the miRNeasy kit for PBMCs, and the RNeasy kit for mouse skin. The investigation overall reported the following: Scalp TCR repertoire analysis is complicated because resident alphabeta T cells in normal human skin are also sequenced, whereas mouse skin is dominated by gammadelta T cells. Because the treated cohort was small and had only one nonresponder, larger studies are needed to examine links between baseline CD8+ expansion and response. During tofacitinib treatment, many expanded lesional clones remained in scalp and blood, and this persistence may partly explain relapse after treatment is stopped. Compared with normal scalp, lesional scalp had higher clonality and more expanded CD8+ clones, particularly in alopecia totalis/universalis, a pattern that suggests antigenic drive. Compared with mice, TCR sequences shared between patients were less clear, possibly partly because of HLA diversity across the patient population. Scalp clonality and the number of expanded CD8+ clones among the top 100 scalp clones were significantly decreased by tofacitinib.

V is reduced by 7 bases and J by 4 bases, leaving a spacing of 13 bases between them. Including the terminal cysteine and phenylalanine, the CDR3 comprises 13 residues. Just CDR3 DNA is preserved here, 39 bases in frame from base 1. CDR1 is given as MNHEY and CDR2 as SVGAGI, both from the germline V gene. Library creation used the immunoSEQ multiplex PCR assay. To provide template for TCR sequencing, every sample had RNA extracted and reverse transcribed into cDNA. First-strand cDNA was synthesized using SuperScript III with a 2:1 mix of oligo-dT and random hexamers. A synthetic immune receptor repertoire was used to assess amplification bias, and residual bias was removed computationally. The authors' pipeline ran thus. Raw reads were preprocessed to remove errors, and CDR3 was defined by IMGT conventions from the conserved cysteine to phenylalanine. To get clonality, Shannon entropy was normalized by log2 of the number of productive unique TCRs and the result was subtracted from 1. Scalp TCRbeta sequences were cross-referenced with sorted blood CD4 and CD8 repertoires so that the CD4 or CD8 identity of scalp clones could be inferred. The table was pulled from immuneACCESS by TCRdb, which kept in-frame rearrangements only. Such tables lose some clones; where checked, under half of the loss comes from unresolved V genes, and the rest has no known cause. V and J calls and clone size are given by that table; D and trimming were obtained from the DNA. Here the sample has 200,000 to 250,000 clones; around 65% occur a single time. The biggest ten clones account for 4% to 4.5% of the sample.

The time point label, as the study defines it: around 29 days on oral tofacitinib. The sample's treatment or condition label, in plain terms: oral pan-JAK inhibitor, 5-10 mg twice daily. Lesional scalp punch biopsies and peripheral blood were collected from alopecia areata patients. PBMCs were isolated by density centrifugation and stained for CD3, CD4 and CD8, and CD4+ and CD8+ T cells were sorted on a FACSAria. This clone was picked up a small number of times. Its antigen specificity is not known. No qualities accompany the bases; no much larger clone lies one base away. The rearranged segments are TRBV6-5 and TRBJ1-2; TRBD1 might be the D gene, on 5 matching bases. Material: CD4+ T cells sorted from blood, obtained at week 4, from a patient treated with tofacitinib. This clonotype was obtained from a human donor with alopecia areata. Here is the DNA: TGTGCCAGCACCCCGGGGGTACGCTATGGCTACACCTTC. The resulting protein is CASTPGVRYGYTF.